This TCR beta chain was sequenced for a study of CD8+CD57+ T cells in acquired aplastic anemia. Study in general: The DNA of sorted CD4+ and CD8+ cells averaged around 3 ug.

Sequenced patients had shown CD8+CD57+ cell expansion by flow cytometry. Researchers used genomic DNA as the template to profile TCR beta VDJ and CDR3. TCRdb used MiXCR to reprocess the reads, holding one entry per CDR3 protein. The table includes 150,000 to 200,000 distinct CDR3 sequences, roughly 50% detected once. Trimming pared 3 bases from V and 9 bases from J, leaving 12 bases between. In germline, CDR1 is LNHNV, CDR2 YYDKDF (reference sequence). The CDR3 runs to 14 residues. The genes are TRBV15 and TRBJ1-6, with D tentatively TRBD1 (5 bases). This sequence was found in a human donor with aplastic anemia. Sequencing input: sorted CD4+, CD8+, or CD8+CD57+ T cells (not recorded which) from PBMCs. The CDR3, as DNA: TGTGCCACCAGCAGGGGGGGGGATGCTTCACCCCTCCACTTT. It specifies CATSRGGDASPLHF.